A single sample is the source of the 30 T cell receptor beta chains below, sequenced in a study of T cells in women clearing cervical HPV infection. Sequencing used immunoSEQ multiplex PCR; TCRdb keeps in-frame clones, though not all of them. In all, the sample yields over 25,000 clones. Sequencing was performed on blood buffy coat. These receptors were collected from a woman between 18 and 70 years old with a cervical HPV16 infection that either progressed to CIN3+ or cleared (not recorded which).

Points on this clone: The read halts 3 residues ahead of the CDR3 end, with the missing end drawn from the germline J gene. The chain is built from TRBV19 and TRBJ2-7; maybe TRBD2 (6 bases). The CDR3 is made up of 15 amino acids. The germline V gene encodes CDR1 LNHDA and CDR2 SQIVND (reference sequence). Deletions cut 2 bases from V and 3 bases from J, with 14 bases between. This chain's CDR3 is CASSINAGPVYEQYF. The CDR3 DNA, read in part, is TGTGCCAGTAGTATAAACGCGGGGCCTGTCTACGAG.

With regard to this clone: The DNA ends 3 residues before the CDR3 does, and the rest of the CDR3 is filled in from the germline J gene. The sample holds other DNA sequences that translate to the same CDR3. This chain joins TRBV6-4 and TRBJ1-2; D is unresolved. CDR3 length: 11 residues. Germline V lookup: CDR1 MRHNA, CDR2 SNTAGT. The DNA read from the CDR3 is TGTGCCAGCCTCCACGGGTGCGGC. Translation gives CASLHGCG. The full CDR3 reads CASLHGCGYTF.

On this clone itself: The read falls 3 residues short of the CDR3 end, and the missing part is taken from the germline J gene. V and J are TRBV7-3 and TRBJ1-2; 8 nucleotides line up with TRBD1. CDR3 length equals 13 residues. Looked up from germline, CDR1 is SGHTA and CDR2 is FQGTGA. The J segment lost 5 bases and the V segment lost 5 bases, leaving 4 bases of the junction unmatched. The part of the CDR3 DNA that was read is TGTGCCAGCAGCGCGGGACAGGAGTATGGC. It yields the protein CASSAGQEYG. The entire CDR3 reads CASSAGQEYGYTF.

About this clone: The sequenced fragment ends 3 residues before the CDR3 boundary, so the rest is inferred from the germline J gene. V gene TRBV7-4 combines with J gene TRBJ1-5, with 10 positions matching TRBD1. The length of the CDR3 is 18 residues. The V gene's germline CDR1 is SGHVT and CDR2 SQSDAQ. J gave up 1 base and V 1 base, and 7 bases lay outside the gene matches. The CDR3 loop is CASSLERTGGESNQPQHF. The DNA read from the CDR3 is TGTGCCAGCAGCTTAGAACGGACAGGGGGTGAAAGCAATCAGCCC.

With respect to this clone: The read ends 3 residues early relative to the CDR3; the germline J gene fills the gap. J is TRBJ1-5 and V is TRBV19; D remains ambiguous. Between the trimmed V and J ends, which lost 10 bases and 3 bases, there was a span of 10 bases. The germline gives CDR1 LNHDA, CDR2 SQIVND (reference sequence). The CDR3 is 12 residues long. CDR3 DNA (partial): TGTGCCACTCAGGAGCTCAATCAGCCC. Translated: CATQELNQP. The whole CDR3 protein reads CATQELNQPQHF.

Concerning this clone itself: The missing CDR3 end, 3 residues past where the read stops, is filled in from the germline J gene. The chain carries TRBV5-6 and TRBJ1-4; no definite D call. CDR1 is SGHDT, CDR2 YYEEEE, per germline. V shed 0 bases and J shed 5 bases, with 8 bases lying between them. The CDR3 loop spans 14 amino acids. The CDR3 sequence: CASSLGRANEKLFF. The CDR3 DNA, read in part, is TGTGCCAGCAGCTTGGGGAGGGCCAATGAAAAA.

Of note for this clone: The sequenced fragment ends 3 residues before the CDR3 boundary, so the rest is inferred from the germline J gene. The chain carries TRBV7-9 and TRBJ2-2, with TRBD1 matching 7 bases. The CDR3 contains 14 residues. The germline gives CDR1 SEHNR, CDR2 FQNEAQ (reference sequence). The CDR3 bases that were read are TGTGCCAGCAGCTTAAGAGGACAGGATGAAAAG. This sequence encodes CASSLRGQDEK. The whole CDR3 is CASSLRGQDEKLFF.

About this clone itself: The CDR3 extends 3 residues past the end of the read, so its final part is completed from the germline J gene. This rearrangement joins TRBV19 to TRBJ2-3; 14 nucleotides agree with TRBD2. The V gene's germline CDR1 is LNHDA and CDR2 SQIVND (reference sequence). V lost 10 bases and J lost 4; bases outside the gene matches: 7. The CDR3 extends over 15 amino acids. CDR3 residues: CAIFTTSGRADTQYF. The covered CDR3 bases are TGTGCCATTTTTACGACTAGCGGGAGGGCAGATACG.

A note on this clone: Read sequence stops 3 residues before the CDR3 end, and the germline J gene provides the missing end. The same CDR3 is also encoded by other DNA sequences in this sample. The J gene is TRBJ1-1, the V gene TRBV5-1; D call uncertain. From germline, CDR1 is SGHRS and CDR2 YFSETQ. The CDR3 covers 13 residues. V was clipped by 0 bases and J by 0 bases, with 3 bases between them. The sequenced CDR3 bases are TGCGCCAGCAGCTTGGACATGAACACTGAA. Its protein product is CASSLDMNTE. The whole CDR3 protein reads CASSLDMNTEAFF.

With respect to this clone: The read gets to within 3 residues of the CDR3 end, and the germline J gene fills in the rest. The chain joins TRBV30 to TRBJ1-2; D possibly corresponds to TRBD1 (5 bases). This CDR3 is 13 amino acids long. CDR1 and CDR2 from the germline V gene are GTSNPN and SVGIG (reference sequence). CDR3 sequence: CAWSAVSGSGYTF. Incomplete CDR3 DNA: TGTGCCTGGAGCGCCGTATCAGGGAGCGGC.

A word on this clone: The missing CDR3 end, 3 residues past where the read stops, is filled in from the germline J gene. The chain is built from TRBV19 and TRBJ2-1; TRBD1 might be the D (7 bases). The length of the CDR3 is 17 residues. Germline values: CDR1 LNHDA, CDR2 SQIVND (reference sequence). V was clipped by 3 bases and J by 1 base, with 16 bases between them. CDR3 bases read: TGTGCCAGTAGTATGGGGCAGGGGGGTGCTTCCTACAATGAG. Amino acid sequence: CASSMGQGGASYNE. The entire CDR3 protein reads CASSMGQGGASYNEQFF.

In the case of this clone: With the read ending 3 residues before the CDR3 end, the germline J gene is used to fill in that end. The chain employs TRBV2 and TRBJ2-5; TRBD1 aligns across 11 bases. The length of the CDR3 is 14 residues. CDR1 and CDR2 from the germline V gene are SNHLY and FYNNEI. The ends lost 6 bases at V and 4 bases at J; junction bases unmatched: 4. CDR3 DNA (partial): TGTGCCAGCAGCCAAGGGACAGGGGGAGAGACC. This translates into CASSQGTGGET. The whole CDR3 sequence reads CASSQGTGGETQYF.

As for this clone: Mismatch with germline at one junction end may stem from a read error. The CDR3 end falls 3 residues outside the read, so it is completed with the germline J gene. At the DNA level, this CDR3 is encoded by other sequences in the same sample as well. The V call is TRBV19, the J call TRBJ1-1, with 10 bases aligning to TRBD1. Germline CDR1 and CDR2: LNHDA and SQIVND (reference sequence). This CDR3 spans 15 amino acids. The CDR3 loop reads CASSTTGGTRTEAFF. The CDR3 bases that were read are TGTGCCAGCAGTACGACAGGGGGCACAAGGACTGAA.

A word on this clone: The sequenced fragment ends 3 residues before the CDR3 boundary, so the rest is inferred from the germline J gene. The chain employs TRBV2 and TRBJ2-2; TRBD1 matches at 8 bases. The germline V gene encodes CDR1 SNHLY and CDR2 FYNNEI. The CDR3 loop spans 15 amino acids. J lost 3 bases, V lost 7 bases, and 7 bases had no gene match. The CDR3 spells CASTTGQAHTGELFF. The sequenced part of the CDR3 DNA is TGTGCCAGCACGACGGGACAGGCCCACACCGGGGAG.

Concerning this clone: The read halts 3 residues ahead of the CDR3 end, with the missing end drawn from the germline J gene. This chain connects TRBV2 to TRBJ1-6; TRBD1 is a possible D gene (6 bases). The CDR3 spans 15 residues. Germline V gene data show CDR1 as SNHLY and CDR2 as FYNNEI. V was shortened by 2 bases and J by 8 bases, with 13 bases between the two germline ends. The CDR3 loop is CASSEIGAGDSPLHF. CDR3 DNA (partial): TGTGCCAGCAGTGAAATCGGGGCAGGGGATTCACCC.

A note on this clone: The read stops 3 residues short of the end of the CDR3; the missing end is completed from the germline J gene. V gene TRBV20-1 combines with J gene TRBJ2-1; 7 bases are a match to TRBD2. The trim removed 4 bases at V and 0 bases at J, leaving 0 bases unmatched. Germline CDR1 reads DFQATT; CDR2 reads SNEGSKA (reference sequence). The length of the CDR3 is 13 residues. The CDR3 sequence is CSAKRGSYNEQFF. The CDR3 bases that were read are TGCAGTGCTAAGCGGGGCTCCTACAATGAG.

A remark on this clone: The read stops 3 residues short of the end of the CDR3; the missing end is completed from the germline J gene. V is TRBV28 and J is TRBJ2-5; TRBD1 aligns across 8 bases. This CDR3 is 15 amino acids long. With V trimmed by 5 bases and J by 0 bases, 5 bases remained unmatched. From germline, CDR1 is MDHEN and CDR2 SYDVKM. The sequenced CDR3 bases are TGTGCCAGCAGTGTCCTGGGACAGGACCAAGAGACC. Amino acid sequence: CASSVLGQDQET. The CDR3 as a whole reads CASSVLGQDQETQYF.

A note on this clone: The read ends 3 residues before the CDR3 terminus; that terminus is restored from the germline J gene. The chain has TRBV7-9 and TRBJ2-4; TRBD1 agrees at 7 bases. Per germline, CDR1 SEHNR and CDR2 FQNEAQ (reference sequence). CDR3 length: 14 residues. The CDR3 DNA, read in part, is TGTGCCAGCAACCCATCCGGGACAGAAGAAGGT. Protein sequence: CASNPSGTEEG. The whole CDR3 protein is CASNPSGTEEGQYF.

Worth noting for this clone: The sequenced fragment ends 3 residues before the CDR3 boundary, so the rest is inferred from the germline J gene. The genes are TRBV5-4 and TRBJ2-7; D is uncertain. Trimming left V 0 bases short and J 0 bases short, with 7 bases between. The germline V gene has CDR1 SGHNT and CDR2 YYREEE (reference sequence). This CDR3 has 14 amino acids. The CDR3 sequence: CASSLGLSSYEQYF. CDR3 DNA (partial): TGTGCCAGCAGCTTGGGTCTTTCCTCCTACGAG.

For this clone: The read terminates 3 residues ahead of where the CDR3 ends, so the germline J gene completes it. V usage is TRBV11-2 and J usage is TRBJ2-7, with D unresolved. Trimming removed 1 base at V and 2 bases at J, with 9 bases between. Germline CDR1 and CDR2: SGHAT and FQNNGV. The CDR3 contains 14 residues. Incomplete CDR3 DNA: TGTGCCAGCAGCTTAGGGGCAGGAACCTACGAG. It codes for CASSLGAGTYE. The entire CDR3 is CASSLGAGTYEQYF. Full variable domain (remainder filled in from reference TRBV11-2 and TRBJ2-7): EAGVAQSPRYKIIEKRQSVAFWCNPISGHATLYWYQQILGQGPKLLIQFQNNGVVDDSQLPKDRFSAERLKGVDSTLKIQPAKLEDSAVYLCASSLGAGTYEQYFGPGTRLTVT.

The CDR3 bases that were read are TGTGCCTGGTGCCTGGGGGCCGGTCAGCCG. Translation: CAWCLGAGQP. The entire CDR3 reads CAWCLGAGQPQYF. V usage is TRBV30 and J usage is TRBJ2-3; tentatively, D is TRBD1 (6 bases). The read ends 3 residues before the CDR3 terminus; that terminus is restored from the germline J gene. This CDR3 contains 13 residues. Germline V gives CDR1 GTSNPN, CDR2 SVGIG (reference sequence).

Note on this clone: The missing CDR3 end, 3 residues past where the read stops, is filled in from the germline J gene. V gene TRBV5-1 combines with J gene TRBJ2-7, with a possible D match to TRBD1 (7 bases). Trimming took 4 bases from V and 6 from J, leaving 17 bases between them. This CDR3 is 14 amino acids long. Germline-derived CDR1 and CDR2 are SGHRS and YFSETQ. The covered CDR3 bases are TGCGCCAGCAGCCCCTCTGGCCAGGGGGGCGAG. Residues: CASSPSGQGGE. The whole CDR3 is CASSPSGQGGEQYF.

On this clone itself: The read falls 3 residues short of the CDR3 end, and the missing part is taken from the germline J gene. The rearrangement links TRBV23-1 to TRBJ1-5; 8 bases are a match to TRBD1. TRBV23-1 is labeled an ORF, and its function is uncertain. J was trimmed by 3 bases and V by 4 bases; bases with no gene match: 5. CDR3 length equals 15 residues. Partial CDR3 DNA: TGCGCCAGCAGTCCAGGGGGCCGACTCAATCAGCCC. Amino acids: CASSPGGRLNQP. The whole CDR3 is CASSPGGRLNQPQHF.

As regards this clone: Sequencing ends 3 residues short of the CDR3 end; the germline J gene provides the rest. The J gene is TRBJ1-1, the V gene TRBV7-2, with D uncertain. CDR3 length: 13 residues. V gave up 4 bases and J gave up 1 base, with 7 bases separating them. CDR1 is SGHTA and CDR2 is FQGNSA in the germline V gene. CDR3 sequence reads: CASSSSGNTEAFF. Incomplete CDR3 DNA: TGTGCCAGCAGCTCCAGTGGGAACACTGAA.

Comments on this clone: Coverage ceases 3 residues before the CDR3 finishes, and the germline J gene fills in the end. V is TRBV19 and J is TRBJ2-3; 9 nucleotides match TRBD1. The CDR3 is 15 amino acids. CDR1 is LNHDA and CDR2 is SQIVND in the germline V gene (reference sequence). The DNA read from the CDR3 is TGTGCCAGTGGAGGGGGACAGGGTGGCAATCAGCCG. It codes for CASGGGQGGNQP. The entire CDR3 protein reads CASGGGQGGNQPQYF.

Comments on this clone: The DNA ends 3 residues before the CDR3 does, and the rest of the CDR3 is filled in from the germline J gene. The V gene is TRBV30, the J gene TRBJ2-1, with 8 positions matching TRBD2. The CDR3 contains 14 residues. Per germline, CDR1 GTSNPN and CDR2 SVGIG (reference sequence). V lost 5 bases to trimming and J lost 6 bases; unmatched junction nucleotides: 9. CDR3 residues: CAWQRGSGSNEQFF. The sequenced CDR3 bases are TGTGCCTGGCAGCGGGGGAGCGGGAGCAATGAG.

About this clone: Read coverage stops 3 residues before the CDR3 terminus; the germline J gene supplies the remainder. The chain has TRBV30 and TRBJ2-3, with D maybe TRBD2 (5 bases). Germline CDR1 GTSNPN, CDR2 SVGIG (reference sequence). The ends were cut back, 5 bases at V and 1 base at J, with 10 bases in the middle. There are 13 residues in the CDR3. The CDR3 here is CAWLLRGTDTQYF. The part of the CDR3 DNA that was read is TGTGCCTGGCTTTTGCGGGGCACAGATACG.

With respect to this clone: The CDR3 end lies 3 residues beyond the end of the read and is filled in from the germline J gene. This chain uses TRBV2 with TRBJ2-7, with a weak D call TRBD1 (6 bases). Germline V gives CDR1 SNHLY, CDR2 FYNNEI. Trimming removed 9 bases from V and 0 bases from J, with 12 bases in between. The CDR3 spans 13 residues. The CDR3 DNA, read in part, is TGTGCCAGGAGACAGGTTTACTCCTACGAG. Its translation is CARRQVYSYE. The CDR3 as a whole reads CARRQVYSYEQYF.

CDR3 in amino acids: CASTTESTDTQYF. Incomplete CDR3 DNA: TGTGCCAGCACAACAGAGAGCACAGATACG. The V and J genes are TRBV2 and TRBJ2-3, with D hard to call. The CDR3 goes on 3 residues after the read ends, and that part is filled in from the germline J gene. CDR3 length equals 13 residues. Trimming pared 7 bases from V and 0 bases from J, leaving 8 bases between. CDR1 SNHLY and CDR2 FYNNEI come from the germline V gene.

Of note for this clone: The read is 3 residues too short to cover the CDR3 end, so that end is filled in from the germline J gene. The gene calls are TRBV6-1 and TRBJ2-2; D is possibly TRBD1 (7 bases). This CDR3 has 17 residues. Germline V gene sequence: CDR1 MNHNS, CDR2 SASEGT. The sequenced CDR3 bases are TGTGCCAGCAGTGAAAACAGGGGACTGGGGCTTAATTCACCG. This sequence encodes CASSENRGLGLNSP. In full, the CDR3 is CASSENRGLGLNSPLFF.